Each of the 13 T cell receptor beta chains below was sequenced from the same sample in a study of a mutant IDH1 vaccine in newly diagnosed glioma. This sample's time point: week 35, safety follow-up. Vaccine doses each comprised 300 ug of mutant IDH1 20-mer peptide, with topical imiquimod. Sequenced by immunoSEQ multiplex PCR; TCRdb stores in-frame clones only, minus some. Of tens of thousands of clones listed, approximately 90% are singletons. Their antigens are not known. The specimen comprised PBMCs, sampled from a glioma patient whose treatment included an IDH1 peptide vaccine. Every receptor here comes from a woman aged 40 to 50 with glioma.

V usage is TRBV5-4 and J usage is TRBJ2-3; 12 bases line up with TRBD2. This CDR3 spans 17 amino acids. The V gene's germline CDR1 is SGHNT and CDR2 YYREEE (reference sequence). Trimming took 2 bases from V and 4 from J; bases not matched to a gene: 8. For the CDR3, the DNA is TGTGCCAGCAGCTTAGCGACTAGCGGGAGTGGCCCAGATACGCAGTATTTT. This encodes CASSLATSGSGPDTQYF.

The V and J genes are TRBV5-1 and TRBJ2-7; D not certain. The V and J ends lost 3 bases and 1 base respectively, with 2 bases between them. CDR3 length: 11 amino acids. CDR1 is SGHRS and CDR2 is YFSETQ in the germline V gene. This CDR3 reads CASSSSYEQYF. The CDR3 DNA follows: TGCGCCAGCAGCTCGTCCTACGAGCAGTACTTC. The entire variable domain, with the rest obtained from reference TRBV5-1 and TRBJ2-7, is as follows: KAGVTQTPRYLIKTRGQQVTLSCSPISGHRSVSWYQQTPGQGLQFLFEYFSETQRNKGNFPGRFSGRQFSNSRSEMNVSTLELGDSALYLCASSSSYEQYFGPGTRLTVT.

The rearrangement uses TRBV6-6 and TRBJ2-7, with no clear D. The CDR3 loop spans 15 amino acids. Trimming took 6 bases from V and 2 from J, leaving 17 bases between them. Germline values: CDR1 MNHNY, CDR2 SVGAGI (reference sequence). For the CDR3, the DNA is TGTGCCAGCAGCGCCCTCGTCTCCCCAGCCTACGAGCAGTACTTC. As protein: CASSALVSPAYEQYF.

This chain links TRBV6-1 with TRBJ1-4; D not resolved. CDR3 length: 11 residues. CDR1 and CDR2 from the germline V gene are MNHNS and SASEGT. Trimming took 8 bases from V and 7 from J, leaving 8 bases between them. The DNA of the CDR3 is TGTGCCAGCCGGGCCGTTGAAAAACTGTTTTTT. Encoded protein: CASRAVEKLFF.

The DNA for the CDR3 is TGCAGTATGCGGGAAAACACCGGGGAGCTGTTTTTT. Amino acids: CSMRENTGELFF. V and J are TRBV29-1 and TRBJ2-2; D may be TRBD2 (6 bases). This CDR3 comprises 12 residues. Germline CDR1 and CDR2: SQVTM and ANQGSEA.

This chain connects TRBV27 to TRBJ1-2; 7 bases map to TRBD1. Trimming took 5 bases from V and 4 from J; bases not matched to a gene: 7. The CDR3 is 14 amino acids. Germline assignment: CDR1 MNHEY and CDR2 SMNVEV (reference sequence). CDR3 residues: CASSRTGGFYGYTF. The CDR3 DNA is TGTGCCAGCAGTCGGACAGGAGGATTCTATGGCTACACCTTC.

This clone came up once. As DNA, the CDR3 is TGTGCCAGCAGCTTATATCTGGGGACCTCTGGGGCCAACGTCCTGACTTTC. Translated: CASSLYLGTSGANVLTF. V is TRBV7-9 and J is TRBJ2-6; D may correspond to TRBD1 or TRBD2 (5 bases each). The CDR3 runs 17 residues. Deletions cut 2 bases from V and 0 bases from J, with 11 bases between. Germline V gene sequence: CDR1 SEHNR, CDR2 FQNEAQ (reference sequence).

The CDR3: CASSLAGLAGVYEQYF. The CDR3, as DNA: TGTGCCAGCAGCTTAGCCGGACTAGCGGGAGTCTACGAGCAGTACTTC. The chain has TRBV7-8 and TRBJ2-7; 13 nucleotides line up with TRBD2. CDR1 SGHVS and CDR2 FQNEAQ come from the germline V gene. The CDR3 length is 16 residues. With 0 bases clipped from V and 3 bases from J, the junction kept 2 bases outside the gene matches.

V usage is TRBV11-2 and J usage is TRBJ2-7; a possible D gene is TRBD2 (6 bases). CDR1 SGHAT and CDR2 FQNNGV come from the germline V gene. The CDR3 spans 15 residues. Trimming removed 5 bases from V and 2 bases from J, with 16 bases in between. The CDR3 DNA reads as TGTGCCAGCAGCCCAGCGTTCCCGGGGGCCTACGAGCAGTACTTC. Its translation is CASSPAFPGAYEQYF.

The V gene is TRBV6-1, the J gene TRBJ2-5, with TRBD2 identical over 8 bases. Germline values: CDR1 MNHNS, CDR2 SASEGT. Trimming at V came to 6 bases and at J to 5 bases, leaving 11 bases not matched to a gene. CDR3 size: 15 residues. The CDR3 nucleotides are TGTGCCAGCAGGGGGGGAGCGGGAGTCGGCGAGACCCAGTACTTC. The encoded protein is CASRGGAGVGETQYF.

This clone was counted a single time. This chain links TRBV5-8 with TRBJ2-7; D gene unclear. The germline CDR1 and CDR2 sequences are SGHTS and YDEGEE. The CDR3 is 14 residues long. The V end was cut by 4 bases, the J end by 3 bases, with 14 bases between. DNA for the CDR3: TGTGCCAGCAGCCCGCCAACCCGAGTCTACGAGCAGTACTTC. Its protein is CASSPPTRVYEQYF.

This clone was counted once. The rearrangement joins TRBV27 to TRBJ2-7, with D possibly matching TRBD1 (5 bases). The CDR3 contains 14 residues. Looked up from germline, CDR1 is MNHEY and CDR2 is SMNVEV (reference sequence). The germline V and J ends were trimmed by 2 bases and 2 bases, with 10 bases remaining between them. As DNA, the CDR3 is TGTGCCAGCAGTTTAGGTGGCAGGGCCTACGAGCAGTACTTC. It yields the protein CASSLGGRAYEQYF.

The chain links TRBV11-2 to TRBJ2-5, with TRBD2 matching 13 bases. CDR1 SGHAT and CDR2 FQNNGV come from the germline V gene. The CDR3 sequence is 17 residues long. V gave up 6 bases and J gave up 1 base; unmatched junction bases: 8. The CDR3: CASRDRGLAGTQETQYF. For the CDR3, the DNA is TGTGCCAGCAGGGACAGGGGACTAGCGGGGACCCAAGAGACCCAGTACTTC.